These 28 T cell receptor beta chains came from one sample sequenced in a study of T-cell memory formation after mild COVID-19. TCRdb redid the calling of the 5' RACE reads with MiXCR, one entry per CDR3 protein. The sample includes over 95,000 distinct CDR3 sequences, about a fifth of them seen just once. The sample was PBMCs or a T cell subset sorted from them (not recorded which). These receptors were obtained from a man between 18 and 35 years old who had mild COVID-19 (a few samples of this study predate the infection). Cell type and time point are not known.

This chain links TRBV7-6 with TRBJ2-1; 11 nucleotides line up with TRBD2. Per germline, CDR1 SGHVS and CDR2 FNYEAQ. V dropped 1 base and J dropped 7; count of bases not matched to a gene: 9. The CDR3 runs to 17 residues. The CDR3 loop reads CASSLDSGSGGVNEQFF. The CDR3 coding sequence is TGTGCCAGCAGCTTAGATTCTGGTAGCGGGGGGGTTAATGAGCAGTTCTTC.

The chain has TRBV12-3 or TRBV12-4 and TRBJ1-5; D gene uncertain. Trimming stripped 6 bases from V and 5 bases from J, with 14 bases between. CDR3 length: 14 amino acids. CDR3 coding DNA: TGTGCCAGCAGGGCTATTGGGAACCATCAGCCCCAGCATTTT. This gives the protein CASRAIGNHQPQHF.

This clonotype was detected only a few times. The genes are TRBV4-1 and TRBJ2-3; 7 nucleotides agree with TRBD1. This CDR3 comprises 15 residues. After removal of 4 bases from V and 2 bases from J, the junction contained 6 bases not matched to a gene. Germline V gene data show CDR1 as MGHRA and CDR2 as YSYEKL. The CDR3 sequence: CASSRVDRATDTQYF. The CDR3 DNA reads TGCGCCAGCAGCCGCGTAGACAGGGCCACAGATACGCAGTATTTT.

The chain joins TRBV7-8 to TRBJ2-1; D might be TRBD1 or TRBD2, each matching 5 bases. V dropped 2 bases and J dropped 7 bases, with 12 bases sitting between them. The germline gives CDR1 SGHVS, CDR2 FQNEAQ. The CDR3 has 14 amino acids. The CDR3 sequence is CASSLSGLLNEQFF. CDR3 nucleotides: TGTGCCAGCAGCTTATCGGGGCTTCTGAATGAGCAGTTCTTC.

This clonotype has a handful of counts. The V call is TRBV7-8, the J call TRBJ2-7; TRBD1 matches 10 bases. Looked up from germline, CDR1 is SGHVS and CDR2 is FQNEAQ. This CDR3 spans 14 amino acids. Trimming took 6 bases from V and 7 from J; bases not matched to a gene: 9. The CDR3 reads CASRHGTGEYEQYF. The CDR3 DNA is TGTGCCAGCAGGCACGGGACAGGGGAGTATGAGCAGTACTTC.

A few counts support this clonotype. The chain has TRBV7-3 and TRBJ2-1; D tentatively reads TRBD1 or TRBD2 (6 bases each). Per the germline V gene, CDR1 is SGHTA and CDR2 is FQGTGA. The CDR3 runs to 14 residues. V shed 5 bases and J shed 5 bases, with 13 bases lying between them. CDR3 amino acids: CASSPEGHDNEQFF. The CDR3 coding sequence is TGTGCCAGCAGCCCGGAGGGACATGACAATGAGCAGTTCTTC.

The DNA for the CDR3 is TGTGCCAGCAGCTGGACTAGCGGGAGAACACAAGAGACCCAGTACTTC. Its protein is CASSWTSGRTQETQYF. The chain recombines TRBV7-2 with TRBJ2-5; 13 nucleotides line up with TRBD2. There are 16 residues in the CDR3. Unmatched junction bases numbered 4, after V lost 4 bases and J lost 2 bases. CDR1 and CDR2 (germline): SGHTA, FQGNSA.

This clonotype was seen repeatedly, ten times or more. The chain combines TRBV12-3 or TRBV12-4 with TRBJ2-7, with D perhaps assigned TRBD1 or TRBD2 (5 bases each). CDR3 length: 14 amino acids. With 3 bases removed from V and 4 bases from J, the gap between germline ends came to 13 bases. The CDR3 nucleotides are TGTGCCAGCAGTTTGGTTGGTGGGGGTTACGAGCAGTACTTC. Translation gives CASSLVGGGYEQYF.

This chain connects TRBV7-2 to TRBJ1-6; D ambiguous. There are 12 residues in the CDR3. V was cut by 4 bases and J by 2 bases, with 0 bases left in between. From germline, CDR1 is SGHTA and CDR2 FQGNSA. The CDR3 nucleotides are TGTGCCAGCAGCTCCTATAATTCACCCCTCCACTTT. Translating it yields CASSSYNSPLHF.

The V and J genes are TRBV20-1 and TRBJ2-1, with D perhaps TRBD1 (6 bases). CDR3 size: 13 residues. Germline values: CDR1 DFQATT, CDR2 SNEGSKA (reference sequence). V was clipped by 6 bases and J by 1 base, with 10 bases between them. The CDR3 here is CSARQASYNEQFF. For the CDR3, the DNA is TGCAGTGCCAGACAGGCGTCCTACAATGAGCAGTTCTTC.

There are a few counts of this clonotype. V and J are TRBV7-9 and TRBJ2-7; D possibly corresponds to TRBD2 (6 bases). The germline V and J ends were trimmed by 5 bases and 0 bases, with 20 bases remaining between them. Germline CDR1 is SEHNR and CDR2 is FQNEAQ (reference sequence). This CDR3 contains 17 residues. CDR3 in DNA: TGTGCCAGCAGCCCCACCCCGGGAGCGGAAGTCTCCTACGAGCAGTACTTC. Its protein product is CASSPTPGAEVSYEQYF.

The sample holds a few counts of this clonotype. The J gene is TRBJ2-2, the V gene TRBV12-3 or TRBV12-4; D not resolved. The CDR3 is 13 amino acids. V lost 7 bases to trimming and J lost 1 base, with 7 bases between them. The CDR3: CASKPMNTGELFF. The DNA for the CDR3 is TGTGCCAGCAAACCGATGAACACCGGGGAGCTGTTTTTT.

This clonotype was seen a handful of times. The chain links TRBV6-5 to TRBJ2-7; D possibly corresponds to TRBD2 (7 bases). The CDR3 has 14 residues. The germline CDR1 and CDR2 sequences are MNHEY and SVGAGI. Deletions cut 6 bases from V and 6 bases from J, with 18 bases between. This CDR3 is CASSPWGGASEQYF. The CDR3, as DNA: TGTGCCAGCAGCCCTTGGGGGGGGGCCTCCGAGCAGTACTTC.

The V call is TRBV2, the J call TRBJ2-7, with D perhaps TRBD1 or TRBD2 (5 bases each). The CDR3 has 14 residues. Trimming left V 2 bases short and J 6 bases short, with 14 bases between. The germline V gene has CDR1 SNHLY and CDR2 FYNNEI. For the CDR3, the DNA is TGTGCCAGCAGTGAATATCGAGGGGAAGGCGAGCAGTACTTC. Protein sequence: CASSEYRGEGEQYF.

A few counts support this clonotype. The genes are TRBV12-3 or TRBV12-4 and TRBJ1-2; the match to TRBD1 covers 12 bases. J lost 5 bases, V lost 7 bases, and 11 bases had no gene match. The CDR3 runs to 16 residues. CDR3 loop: CASIPLGTGGMYGYTF. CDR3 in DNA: TGTGCCAGCATACCTCTTGGGACAGGGGGCATGTATGGCTACACCTTC.

The CDR3 protein is CASSAFGNQPQHF. CDR3 coding DNA: TGTGCCAGCAGCGCGTTCGGCAATCAGCCCCAGCATTTT. The rearrangement uses TRBV9 and TRBJ1-5; no clear D. CDR3 length: 13 residues. The germline V and J ends were trimmed by 3 bases and 2 bases, with 6 bases remaining between them. Germline CDR1 reads SGDLS; CDR2 reads YYNGEE.

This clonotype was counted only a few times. CDR3 nucleotide sequence: TGTGCCAGCAGTTACTCGGGGACTAGCGGATACGAGCAGTACTTC. Translation gives CASSYSGTSGYEQYF. The V call is TRBV6-2 or TRBV6-3, the J call TRBJ2-7; TRBD2 aligns across 11 bases. The length of the CDR3 is 15 residues. Losses at the gene ends were 0 bases for V and 4 bases for J; bases not matched to a gene: 2. Looked up from germline, CDR1 is MNHEY and CDR2 is SVGEGT.

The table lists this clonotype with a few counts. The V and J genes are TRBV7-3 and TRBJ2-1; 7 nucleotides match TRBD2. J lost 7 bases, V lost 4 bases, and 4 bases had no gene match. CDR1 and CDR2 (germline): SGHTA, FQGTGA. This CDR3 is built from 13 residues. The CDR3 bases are TGTGCCAGCAGCTGGGGAGGGGAGAATGAGCAGTTCTTC. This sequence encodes CASSWGGENEQFF. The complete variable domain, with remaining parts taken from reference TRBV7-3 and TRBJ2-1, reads GAGVSQTPSNKVTEKGKYVELRCDPISGHTALYWYRQSLGQGPEFLIYFQGTGAADDSGLPNDRFFAVRPEGSVSTLKIQRTERGDSAVYLCASSWGGENEQFFGPGTRLTVL.

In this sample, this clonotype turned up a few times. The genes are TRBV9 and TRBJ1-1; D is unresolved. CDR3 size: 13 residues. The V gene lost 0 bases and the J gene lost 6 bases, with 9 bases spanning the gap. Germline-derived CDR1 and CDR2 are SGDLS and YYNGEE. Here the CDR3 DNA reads TGTGCCAGCAGCGTAGGCCCCGGGCCTGAAGCTTTCTTT. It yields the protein CASSVGPGPEAFF.

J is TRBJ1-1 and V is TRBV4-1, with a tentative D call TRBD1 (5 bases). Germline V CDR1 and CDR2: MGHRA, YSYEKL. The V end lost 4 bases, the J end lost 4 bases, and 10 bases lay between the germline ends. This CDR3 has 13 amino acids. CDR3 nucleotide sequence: TGCGCCAGCAGCCTTCCCGGGGGCACTGAAGCTTTCTTT. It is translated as CASSLPGGTEAFF.

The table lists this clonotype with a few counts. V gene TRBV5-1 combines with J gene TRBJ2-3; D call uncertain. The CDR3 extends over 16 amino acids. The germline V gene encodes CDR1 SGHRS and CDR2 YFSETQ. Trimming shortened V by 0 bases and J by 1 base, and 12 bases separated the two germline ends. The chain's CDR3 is CASSLAEVLRTDTQYF. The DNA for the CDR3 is TGCGCCAGCAGCTTGGCCGAGGTTCTGCGCACAGATACGCAGTATTTT.

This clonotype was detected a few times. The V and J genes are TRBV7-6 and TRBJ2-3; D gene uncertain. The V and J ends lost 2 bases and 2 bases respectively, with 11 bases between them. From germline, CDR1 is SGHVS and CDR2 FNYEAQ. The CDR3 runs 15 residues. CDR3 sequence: CASSLRSQYTDTQYF. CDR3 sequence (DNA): TGTGCCAGCAGCTTAAGGTCTCAATACACAGATACGCAGTATTTT.

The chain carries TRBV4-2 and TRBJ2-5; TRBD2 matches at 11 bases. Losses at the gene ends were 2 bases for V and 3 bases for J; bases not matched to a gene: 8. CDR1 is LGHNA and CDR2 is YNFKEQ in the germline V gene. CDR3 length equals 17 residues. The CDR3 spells CASSQLTSGALKETQYF. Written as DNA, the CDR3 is TGTGCCAGCAGCCAACTGACTAGCGGGGCGTTAAAAGAGACCCAGTACTTC.

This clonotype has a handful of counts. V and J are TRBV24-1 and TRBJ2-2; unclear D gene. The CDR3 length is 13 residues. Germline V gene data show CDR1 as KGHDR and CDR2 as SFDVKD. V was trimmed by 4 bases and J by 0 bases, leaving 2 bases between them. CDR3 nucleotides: TGTGCCACCAGTGAACCGAACACCGGGGAGCTGTTTTTT. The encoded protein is CATSEPNTGELFF.

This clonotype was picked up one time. The CDR3 DNA reads as TGCAGTGCTAGGGTCCGCTCCTACAATGAGCAGTTCTTC. This gives the protein CSARVRSYNEQFF. This rearrangement joins TRBV20-1 to TRBJ2-1; D remains unclear. Trimming removed 3 bases from V and 0 bases from J, with 6 bases in between. This CDR3 contains 13 residues. Germline V gene sequence: CDR1 DFQATT, CDR2 SNEGSKA (reference sequence).

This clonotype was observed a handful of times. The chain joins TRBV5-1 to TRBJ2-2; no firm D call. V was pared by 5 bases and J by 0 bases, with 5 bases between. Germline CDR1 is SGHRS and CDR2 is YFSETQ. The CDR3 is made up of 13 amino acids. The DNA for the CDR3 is TGCGCCAGCAGAGGGTCGAACACCGGGGAGCTGTTTTTT. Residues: CASRGSNTGELFF.

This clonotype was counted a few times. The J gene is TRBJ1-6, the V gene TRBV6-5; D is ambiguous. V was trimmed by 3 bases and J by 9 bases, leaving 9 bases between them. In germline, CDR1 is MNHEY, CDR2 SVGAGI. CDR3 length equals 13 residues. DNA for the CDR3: TGTGCCAGCAGTTATAGTTTCAGTTCACCCCTCCACTTT. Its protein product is CASSYSFSSPLHF.

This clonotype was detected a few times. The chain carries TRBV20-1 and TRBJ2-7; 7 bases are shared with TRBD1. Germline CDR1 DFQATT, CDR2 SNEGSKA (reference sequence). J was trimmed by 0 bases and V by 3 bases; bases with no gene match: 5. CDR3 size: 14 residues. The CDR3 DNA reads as TGCAGTGCTAGCAGGGGGAGCCTCTCCTACGAGCAGTACGTC. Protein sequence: CSASRGSLSYEQYV.